Sequencing of this TCR beta chain was carried out in a study of glioma-infiltrating T cells. Overall study results and limits: Above-expected tissue-blood divergence occurred in all gliomas, most in low-grade ones.

Deletions cut 7 bases from V and 0 bases from J, with 9 bases between. This CDR3 contains 12 residues. CDR1 and CDR2 (germline): DFQATT, SNEGSKA (reference sequence). TCR alpha and beta CDR3 regions were amplified from RNA using iRepertoire nested multiplex PCR. For one-step reverse transcription and amplification, roughly 85-450 ng of tissue mRNA or PBMC total RNA was used. TCRdb re-analysed the multiplex PCR reads in MiXCR, keeping a single row per CDR3 protein. The top ten clones hold 20% of a sample with over 120,000 distinct CDR3 sequences, approximately 40% of them seen once. About this clonotype: Its target is not known.

The source of this sequence is a human donor with low-grade glioma or glioblastoma, undergoing nonglioma brain surgery, or in good health (not recorded which). Sequenced material: glioma tissue, nonneoplastic brain tissue, or PBMCs (not recorded which). The genes are TRBV20-1 and TRBJ1-1, with D hard to call. CDR3 sequence: CSVRRLNTEAFF. The CDR3 nucleotides read TGCAGTGTGAGACGGCTGAACACTGAAGCTTTCTTT.